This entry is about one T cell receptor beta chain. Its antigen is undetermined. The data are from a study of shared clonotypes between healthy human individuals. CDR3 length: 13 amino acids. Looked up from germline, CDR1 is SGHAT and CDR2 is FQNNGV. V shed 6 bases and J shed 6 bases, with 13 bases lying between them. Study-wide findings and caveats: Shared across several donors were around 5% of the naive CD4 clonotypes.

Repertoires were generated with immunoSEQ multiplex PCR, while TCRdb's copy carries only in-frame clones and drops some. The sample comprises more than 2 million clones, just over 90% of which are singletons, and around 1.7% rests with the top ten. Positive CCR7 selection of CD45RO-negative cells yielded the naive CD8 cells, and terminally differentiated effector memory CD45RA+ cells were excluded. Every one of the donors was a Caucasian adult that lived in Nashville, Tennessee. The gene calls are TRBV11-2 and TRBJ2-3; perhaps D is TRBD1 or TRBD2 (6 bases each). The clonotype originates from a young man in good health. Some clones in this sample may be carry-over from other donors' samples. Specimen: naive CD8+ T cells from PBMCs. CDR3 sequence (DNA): TGTGCCAGCAGTAACTGGGGGGCGGATACGCAGTATTTT. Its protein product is CASSNWGADTQYF.